This TCR beta chain originates from a study of T cell responses to AZD1222 COVID-19 vaccine. The V gene end was trimmed by 6 bases and the J gene end by 4 bases; junction bases not matched to a gene: 2. The CDR3 has 13 residues. The method was immunoSEQ multiplex PCR; TCRdb's version includes in-frame clones alone and lacks a portion of them. Among some 58,000 clones listed, around nine tenths were seen once. In its sample, this clone was seen once. The TCR sequence derives from an adult in good health. The sample consisted of peripheral blood, taken on day 0 of AZD1222 vaccination. This chain joins TRBV12-3 or TRBV12-4 and TRBJ2-3; 9 nucleotides line up with TRBD1. In DNA form, the CDR3 reads TGTGCCAGCAGACAGGGGGCTGCAGATACGCAGTATTTT. This gives the protein CASRQGAADTQYF.